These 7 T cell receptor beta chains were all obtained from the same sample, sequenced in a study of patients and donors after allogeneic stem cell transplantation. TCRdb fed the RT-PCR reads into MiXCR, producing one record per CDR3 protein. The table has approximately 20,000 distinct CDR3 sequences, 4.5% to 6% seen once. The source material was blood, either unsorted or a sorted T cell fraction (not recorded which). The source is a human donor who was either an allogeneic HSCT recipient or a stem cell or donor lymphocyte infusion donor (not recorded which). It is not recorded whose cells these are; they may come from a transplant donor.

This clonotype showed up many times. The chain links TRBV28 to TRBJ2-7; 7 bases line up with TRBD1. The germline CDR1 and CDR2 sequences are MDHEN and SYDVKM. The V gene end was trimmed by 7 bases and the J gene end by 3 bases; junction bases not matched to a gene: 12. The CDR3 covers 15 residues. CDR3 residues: CASTPAGQDFYEQYF. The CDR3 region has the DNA TGTGCCAGCACCCCGGCCGGACAGGACTTCTACGAGCAGTACTTC.

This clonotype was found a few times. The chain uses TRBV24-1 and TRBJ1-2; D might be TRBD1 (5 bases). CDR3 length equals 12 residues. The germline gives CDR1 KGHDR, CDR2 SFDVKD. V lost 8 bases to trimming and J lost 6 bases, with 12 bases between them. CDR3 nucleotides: TGTGCCACCATGGGGGAGGCGGATGGCTACACCTTC. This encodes CATMGEADGYTF.

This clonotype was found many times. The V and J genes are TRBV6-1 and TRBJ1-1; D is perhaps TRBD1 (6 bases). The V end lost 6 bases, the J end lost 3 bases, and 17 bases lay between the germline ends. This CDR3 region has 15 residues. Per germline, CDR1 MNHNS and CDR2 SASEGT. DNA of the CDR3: TGTGCCAGCAGCCCACGATGGAACAGGGACACTGAAGCTTTCTTT. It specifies CASSPRWNRDTEAFF.

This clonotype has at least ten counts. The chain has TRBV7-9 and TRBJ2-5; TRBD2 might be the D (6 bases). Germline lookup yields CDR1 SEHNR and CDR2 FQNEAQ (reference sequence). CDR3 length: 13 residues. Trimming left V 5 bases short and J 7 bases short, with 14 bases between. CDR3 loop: CASSPSAGSTQYF. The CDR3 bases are TGTGCCAGCAGCCCGAGCGCGGGATCGACCCAGTACTTC.

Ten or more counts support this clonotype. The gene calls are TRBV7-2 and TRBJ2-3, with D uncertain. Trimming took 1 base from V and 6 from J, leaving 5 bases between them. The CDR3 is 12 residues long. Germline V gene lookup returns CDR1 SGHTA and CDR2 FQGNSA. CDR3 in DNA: TGTGCCAGCAGCTTAGACTGGGATACGCAGTATTTT. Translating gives CASSLDWDTQYF.

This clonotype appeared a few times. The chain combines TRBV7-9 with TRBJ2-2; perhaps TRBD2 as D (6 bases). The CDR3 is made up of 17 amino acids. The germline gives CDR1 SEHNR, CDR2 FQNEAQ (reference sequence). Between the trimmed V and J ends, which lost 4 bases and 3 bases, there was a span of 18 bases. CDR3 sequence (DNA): TGTGCCAGCAGCTCCCGGTGGTTTTGGGGGGACACCGGGGAGCTGTTTTTT. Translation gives CASSSRWFWGDTGELFF.

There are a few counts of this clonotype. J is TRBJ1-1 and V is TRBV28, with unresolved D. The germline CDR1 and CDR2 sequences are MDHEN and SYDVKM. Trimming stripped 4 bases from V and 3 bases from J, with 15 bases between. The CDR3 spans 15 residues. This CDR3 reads CASSSSPGRDTEAFF. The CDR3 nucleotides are TGTGCCAGCAGTTCCTCCCCAGGAAGGGACACTGAAGCTTTCTTT.